The 5 T cell receptor beta chains in this list originate from one sample, sequenced in a study of shared clonotypes between healthy human individuals. Only in-frame clones appear in the TCRdb table, and some are missing; sequencing was by immunoSEQ multiplex PCR. The data show just over 2,000,000 clones, 85% to 95% seen once. Source material: naive CD4+ T cells sorted from blood. Subset here: CD45RA+ positively selected. Receptor source: a man between 18 and 35 years old in good health.

This chain joins TRBV4-1 and TRBJ1-2, with TRBD1 matching over 7 bases. The CDR3 sequence is 15 residues long. The V segment lost 3 bases and the J segment 3 bases; nucleotides outside the gene matches: 7. Germline CDR1 reads MGHRA; CDR2 reads YSYEKL. This chain's CDR3 is CASSHSDREDYGYTF. CDR3 bases: TGCGCCAGCAGCCACTCCGACAGGGAAGACTATGGCTACACCTTC.

Worth noting for this clone: Other DNA sequences in this specimen translate into the identical CDR3. The chain combines TRBV5-1 with TRBJ1-2, with 7 nucleotides matching TRBD1. The CDR3 has 13 residues. Germline V CDR1 and CDR2: SGHRS, YFSETQ. The J segment lost 4 bases and the V segment lost 4 bases, leaving 4 bases of the junction unmatched. This CDR3 reads CASSPRQGYGYTF. In nucleotides, the CDR3 is TGCGCCAGCAGCCCGCGACAGGGCTATGGCTACACCTTC.

The chain links TRBV28 to TRBJ2-1, with D possibly matching TRBD2 (5 bases). The CDR3 consists of 12 residues. Trimming removed 6 bases at V and 9 bases at J, with 12 bases between. CDR1 MDHEN and CDR2 SYDVKM come from the germline V gene. CDR3 in amino acids: CASSGIRGEQFF. The CDR3 DNA reads TGTGCCAGCAGCGGGATTCGAGGTGAGCAGTTCTTC.

This chain joins TRBV5-1 and TRBJ1-1; unclear D gene. In germline, CDR1 is SGHRS, CDR2 YFSETQ. The CDR3 has 15 amino acids. The germline V and J ends were trimmed by 0 bases and 5 bases, with 14 bases remaining between them. The CDR3 region is CASSLEGTRTTEAFF. CDR3 DNA: TGCGCCAGCAGCTTGGAAGGCACCCGAACGACTGAAGCTTTCTTT.

For the CDR3, the DNA is TGTGCCAGCAGTTTAGAGGGGGTCACAGATACGCAGTATTTT. Its protein is CASSLEGVTDTQYF. This chain joins TRBV27 and TRBJ2-3, with D possibly TRBD1 on 6 matching bases. V lost 2 bases and J 2 bases, leaving 8 bases between the germline ends. Germline V lookup: CDR1 MNHEY, CDR2 SMNVEV (reference sequence). CDR3 length: 14 residues.